This T cell receptor (beta chain) stems from a study of T cells in Graves' hyperthyroidism and ophthalmopathy. Turning to the study itself: Peripheral blood was acquired at first diagnosis, ahead of any therapy whatsoever.

The investigators amplified TCR beta CDR3 regions from RNA transcripts. First-round RT-PCR of the TCR CDR3 relied on the HTBI primer set. TCRdb independently ran MiXCR on the multiplex PCR reads; one entry per CDR3 protein. The sample has 350,000 or so distinct CDR3 sequences, around 18% seen once. Sequencing was carried out using blood. This sequence was found in a woman aged 40 to 49 with Graves' ophthalmopathy.

CDR3 protein: CASSYSAGADSPLHF. CDR3 nucleotides: TGTGCCAGCAGTTACTCAGCAGGGGCGGATTCACCCCTCCACTTT. The rearrangement links TRBV6-5 to TRBJ1-6; tentatively, D is TRBD1 (6 bases). CDR3 length: 15 amino acids. V dropped 0 bases and J dropped 8 bases, with 11 bases sitting between them. Germline CDR1 is MNHEY and CDR2 is SVGAGI.